The rows below give T cell receptor beta chains drawn from one sample of a study of blood T cell repertoires in COVID-19. Generated by immunoSEQ multiplex PCR, the TCRdb table keeps only in-frame clones and is missing some. The sample records roughly 100,000 clones, approximately 89% being singletons. Sample: peripheral blood. All receptors come from a woman aged 80 or older in a cohort sampled during active COVID-19. CDR3s include the opening cysteine and the closing phenylalanine or tryptophan. Fields, in order: D gene, clone size, V gene, J gene, CDR3 DNA, CDR3 protein. The D gene is left open where the match is weak. Clone size is shown for a subset of rows, as once, few, many or a class of expanded clone.

>-|-|TRBV13|TRBJ2-7
TGTGCCAGCAGCGTCAAGGTCGATGGGGCCGAGCAGTACTTC
CASSVKVDGAEQYF
>TRBD1|-|TRBV15|TRBJ1-2
TGTGCCACCAGCAGGACAGGGGCAGCTAACTATGGCTACACCTTC
CATSRTGAANYGYTF
>TRBD2|-|TRBV7-9|TRBJ2-1
TGTGCCAGCAGCTTAGCTAGCGGGGTTAGCTCCTACAATGAGCAGTTCTTC
CASSLASGVSSYNEQFF
>-|once|TRBV30|TRBJ2-5
TGTGCCTGGAGTGTCCTCCCGGGAGAGACCCAGTACTTC
CAWSVLPGETQYF
>TRBD1|-|TRBV25-1|TRBJ1-4
TGTGCCAGCAGAACCCGGGACAGTGAAAAACTGTTTTTT
CASRTRDSEKLFF
>TRBD2|-|TRBV7-9|TRBJ2-1
TGTGCCAGCAGCTTAGGGTCGTCTAGCGGGAGTCAGGGTGAGCAGTTCTTC
CASSLGSSSGSQGEQFF
>-|-|TRBV6-5|TRBJ2-1
TGTGCCAGCAGTTACGTGGGGGGGGGCTGGGATGAGCAGTTCTTC
CASSYVGGGWDEQFF
>TRBD2|-|TRBV5-1|TRBJ2-1
TGCGCCAGCAGCTTGGGGACTAGCGGGACCTACAATGAGCAGTTCTTC
CASSLGTSGTYNEQFF
>TRBD1|-|TRBV9|TRBJ2-7
TGTGCCAGCAGCAACAGGGGTGAGCAGTACTTC
CASSNRGEQYF
>TRBD2|-|TRBV12-3/TRBV12-4|TRBJ2-7
TGTGCCAGCAGGCGGGGGGAGGGGTACGAGCAGTACTTC
CASRRGEGYEQYF
>-|-|TRBV6-1|TRBJ1-4
TGTGCCAGCAGTGAAGCGACTGGACAGCTTAATGAAAAACTGTTTTTT
CASSEATGQLNEKLFF
>-|-|TRBV7-9|TRBJ1-1
TGTGCCAGCAGCCAGGGCACTGAAGCTTTCTTT
CASSQGTEAFF
>-|-|TRBV3-1/TRBV3-2|TRBJ2-1
TGTGCCAGCAGCCAGCCCAGGGAACTCCAGTTCTTC
CASSQPRELQFF
>-|-|TRBV19|TRBJ1-1
TGTGCCAGTAGTATTCTACCGACATCCCCGGCCGCTGAAGCTTTCTTT
CASSILPTSPAAEAFF
>-|once|TRBV3-1/TRBV3-2|TRBJ1-2
TGTGCCAGCAGCCAAAGCATCGGGCTGGGGCCATCTGGCTACACCTTC
CASSQSIGLGPSGYTF
>TRBD2|-|TRBV6-2/TRBV6-3|TRBJ2-7
TGTGCCAGCAGTACGGGACTAGCGGCTTGGTACGAGCAGTACTTC
CASSTGLAAWYEQYF
>TRBD1|-|TRBV29-1|TRBJ1-3
TGCAGCGCCCATCAGGGGGCGAACACCATATATTTT
CSAHQGANTIYF
>-|-|TRBV6-2/TRBV6-3|TRBJ2-5
TGTGCCAGCAGTTACGTTTTAGGACCATGGAGGCCCCAGTACTTC
CASSYVLGPWRPQYF
>TRBD2|-|TRBV3-1/TRBV3-2|TRBJ2-3
TGTGCCAGCAGCCAGGGTAGCGGGGGGCCATCCGGCCACACAGATACGCAGTATTTT
CASSQGSGGPSGHTDTQYF
>TRBD2|-|TRBV29-1|TRBJ2-7
TGCAGCGTTGAGCTGGGGGGGGGACTCGGATCCTACGAGCAGTACTTC
CSVELGGGLGSYEQYF
>TRBD1|-|TRBV6-6|TRBJ2-2
TGTGCCAGCAGACATCAGGGGGCGGACGGGGAGCTGTTTTTT
CASRHQGADGELFF
>TRBD1|-|TRBV7-3|TRBJ2-7
TGTGCCAGCAGCTTGGACAGGGGGCTGGGCGAGCAGTACTTC
CASSLDRGLGEQYF
>-|-|TRBV18|TRBJ1-4
TGTGCCAGCTCACCATCTACCGTGGGAGCTAATGAAAAACTGTTTTTT
CASSPSTVGANEKLFF
>TRBD2|many|TRBV5-6|TRBJ2-1
TGTGCCAGCAGCCAGAATAGCGGGGCGGCCTGGGATGAGCAGTTCTTC
CASSQNSGAAWDEQFF
>-|once|TRBV28|TRBJ1-5
TGTGCCAGCACCCGGGGGGGTCAGCCCCAGCATTTT
CASTRGGQPQHF
>TRBD1|-|TRBV5-4|TRBJ2-5
TGTGCCAGCAGCCTCGACAGGGTCACTGAGACCCAGTACTTC
CASSLDRVTETQYF
>TRBD2|-|TRBV15|TRBJ2-3
TGTGCCACCAGACTAGCGGGAGATTTGGATACGCAGTATTTT
CATRLAGDLDTQYF
>-|-|TRBV29-1|TRBJ2-3
TGCAGCGTTGAAGATTGGACAGAACCACGGAGAGATACGCAGTATTTT
CSVEDWTEPRRDTQYF
>TRBD1|-|TRBV5-1|TRBJ2-5
TGCGCCAGCAGCCCATACGACAGGGGGGCCCAAGAGACCCAGTACTTC
CASSPYDRGAQETQYF
>TRBD1|-|TRBV24-1|TRBJ2-2
TGTGCCACCAGTGATTTGGACAGGGGTGGGCCCGGGGAGCTGTTTTTT
CATSDLDRGGPGELFF
>-|-|TRBV7-9|TRBJ1-2
TGTGCCAGCAGCGACCGTTGGGCTTCTAACTATGGCTACACCTTC
CASSDRWASNYGYTF
>TRBD1|-|TRBV30|TRBJ2-3
TGTGCCTGGATTCAGGGGGCAGGGGATACGCAGTATTTT
CAWIQGAGDTQYF
>-|-|TRBV19|TRBJ1-1
TGTGCCAGTAGTATAGGACAAATAAACACTGAAGCTTTCTTT
CASSIGQINTEAFF
>-|-|TRBV7-3|TRBJ2-1
TGTGCCAGCAGTCCAAAATCCGTCGGGACTTATTCCTACAATGAGCAGTTCTTC
CASSPKSVGTYSYNEQFF
>-|-|TRBV6-5|TRBJ1-4
TGTGCCAGCAGTTACGCCCGGGACACCTGGAAACTGTTTTTT
CASSYARDTWKLFF
>-|-|TRBV19|TRBJ2-7
TGTGCCAGTAGTAGCAGGGTTAACCCCTCCTACGAGCAGTACTTC
CASSSRVNPSYEQYF
>TRBD1|-|TRBV3-1/TRBV3-2|TRBJ2-1
TGTGCCAGCAGAAATGTCCAGACAGGGAAAGAGCAGTTCTTC
CASRNVQTGKEQFF
>-|-|TRBV10-3|TRBJ2-4
TGTGCCATCAGTGATTTTAACTCCGAGATTCAGTACTTC
CAISDFNSEIQYF
>TRBD1|-|TRBV15|TRBJ1-5
TGTGCCACCAGCAGAGAGGGACAGGGTGCTCAGCCCCAGCATTTT
CATSREGQGAQPQHF
>TRBD1|-|TRBV6-1|TRBJ2-2
TGTGCCAGCAGTGATGGACAGGGGAAGAGAGGGGAGCTGTTTTTT
CASSDGQGKRGELFF
>-|-|TRBV5-1|TRBJ2-5
TGCGCCAGCAGCTCCCGGTACCAAGAGACCCAGTACTTC
CASSSRYQETQYF
>TRBD2|-|TRBV18|TRBJ2-1
TGTGCCAGCTCAACCTCTAGCGGGACGGGTAATGAGCAGTTCTTC
CASSTSSGTGNEQFF
>TRBD2|-|TRBV4-1|TRBJ2-3
TGCGCCAGCAGCCAAGAAAGCGGACTAGCGGTCCTATCAACGGCGGATACGCAGTATTTT
CASSQESGLAVLSTADTQYF
>-|-|TRBV6-1|TRBJ1-2
TGTGCCAGCAGTGAAATAGTGGTAGGCTACACCTTC
CASSEIVVGYTF
>-|-|TRBV7-2|TRBJ2-1
TGTGCCAGCGGTGGAGGTGACCTCAGCCGCCTCCTAAAGAATGAGCAGTTCTTC
CASGGGDLSRLLKNEQFF
>-|-|TRBV3-1/TRBV3-2|TRBJ2-1
TGTGCCAGCAGCAGCTATGGGGCTGAAAACAATGAGCAGTTCTTC
CASSSYGAENNEQFF
>-|-|TRBV18|TRBJ1-1
TGTGCCAGCTCACCAGGTGCGTCCGAAGCTTTCTTT
CASSPGASEAFF
>-|-|TRBV6-4|TRBJ2-2
TGTGCCAGCAGTGACCCCCATGGTAGCACCGGGGAGCTGTTTTTT
CASSDPHGSTGELFF
>-|-|TRBV19|TRBJ1-1
TGTGCCAGTAGTATCTCCCACCGGACAGCCAACACTGAAGCTTTCTTT
CASSISHRTANTEAFF
>TRBD1|-|TRBV18|TRBJ1-1
TGTGCCAGCTCACCACCGGTACCAGGGGGCGACACTGAAGCTTTCTTT
CASSPPVPGGDTEAFF
>TRBD1|-|TRBV5-1|TRBJ1-1
TGCGCCAGCAGCACAGGACAGGGGAAGAACACTGAAGCTTTCTTT
CASSTGQGKNTEAFF
>-|-|TRBV6-2/TRBV6-3|TRBJ1-5
TGTGCCAGCAGTTACCATCCACAGACGACAGATCAGCCCCAGCATTTT
CASSYHPQTTDQPQHF
>-|-|TRBV7-2|TRBJ2-1
TGTGCCAGCAGCCGAGTCTCCAATGAGCAGTTCTTC
CASSRVSNEQFF
>-|few|TRBV6-6|TRBJ1-5
TGTGCCAGCAGCTCCCCCAATCAGCCCCAGCATTTT
CASSSPNQPQHF
>-|-|TRBV6-5|TRBJ1-4
TGTGCCAGCAGAGGCATCGTAAAACTGGGAGAACTGTTTTTT
CASRGIVKLGELFF